What follows is one TCR beta chain and its context. Its antigen remains unknown. This entry comes from a study of PD-1 blockade in classical Hodgkin lymphoma. Study conclusions and caveats: CD4+ TCR diversity rose significantly by C4D1, and CD8+ TCR diversity did not. Why repertoires differed is undefined; disease activity or prior therapy possibly contributed. Patients with an early start, nivolumab under 1 year after ASCT, were excluded. Healthy donors were reported to have higher baseline TCR diversity than newly diagnosed patients.

Here immunoSEQ multiplex PCR was the method, and the copy in TCRdb shows in-frame clones only, minus some. The sample has tens of thousands of clones; 85% to 90% are singletons. The patients all showed relapse after autologous stem cell transplantation, while their brentuximab vedotin exposure varied. The sequence derives from a human donor with classical Hodgkin lymphoma. The sequencing used peripheral blood mononuclear cells (PBMCs), collected at baseline.

CDR3 nucleotides: TGTGCCAGCAATTGGGCATTTGGCTACAATGAGCAGTTCTTC. Residues: CASNWAFGYNEQFF. The chain employs TRBV6-5 and TRBJ2-1; unclear D gene. The CDR3 covers 14 residues. The V gene lost 7 bases and the J gene lost 3 bases, with 13 bases spanning the gap. The germline V gene encodes CDR1 MNHEY and CDR2 SVGAGI.